Below are 26 T cell receptor beta chains sequenced from a single sample in a study of blood T cells in healthy people across ages. Primers used in a second PCR of about 7 to 12 cycles were a sample-barcoded 5' primer and a J-beta primer mix. TCRdb processed the 5' RACE reads anew with MiXCR; each CDR3 protein has one entry. Of roughly 410,000 distinct CDR3 sequences listed, over 45% were seen once; the top ten hold under 65%. Specimen: blood. The receptors derive from a man aged 55 to 70 in good health.

The chain uses TRBV12-3 or TRBV12-4 and TRBJ2-3, with TRBD2 matching over 9 bases. V lost 5 bases, J lost 4 bases, and 4 bases stayed unmatched. The CDR3 is 14 residues long. As DNA, the CDR3 is TGTGCCAGCAGTAGCGGGGGGCCGTCAGATACGCAGTATTTT. Amino acids: CASSSGGPSDTQYF.

The rearrangement joins TRBV7-2 to TRBJ2-7, with TRBD1 matching over 7 bases. The CDR3 has 15 amino acids. V lost 6 bases and J lost 0; bases outside the gene matches: 8. Germline V lookup: CDR1 SGHTA, CDR2 FQGNSA. The CDR3 DNA reads as TGTGCCAGCAGAGGGCAGGGACAGAGCTCCTACGAGCAGTACTTC. It specifies CASRGQGQSSYEQYF.

This clonotype was detected ten times or more. The J gene is TRBJ2-7, the V gene TRBV7-9; a possible D gene is TRBD1 (7 bases). The germline gives CDR1 SEHNR, CDR2 FQNEAQ (reference sequence). This CDR3 has 15 amino acids. The V gene lost 1 base and the J gene lost 7 bases, with 17 bases spanning the gap. The CDR3 DNA follows: TGTGCCAGCAGCTTAGAGGCGGCAGGGGGGAAAGAGCAGTACTTC. Its translation is CASSLEAAGGKEQYF.

A word on this clonotype: The junction and the germline gene differ at one end; a read error may be behind it. The V and J genes are TRBV6-1 and TRBJ1-2, with D unresolved. CDR3 length: 14 residues. Germline V gene data show CDR1 as MNHNS and CDR2 as SASEGT. The CDR3 spells CASRTAESPYGHTF. The CDR3, as DNA: TGCGCCAGCAGGACGGCAGAGTCGCCATATGGCCACACCTTC.

The chain employs TRBV4-1 and TRBJ2-5; D possibly corresponds to TRBD2 (5 bases). The closer fit of TRBJ2-7 to the DNA end suggests the J call may be wrong. There are 14 residues in the CDR3. Germline V gives CDR1 MGHRA, CDR2 YSYEKL. The CDR3 loop reads CASSQDGLADEQYF. The CDR3 DNA sequence: TGCGCCAGCAGCCAAGATGGGCTAGCTGACGAGCAGTACTTC.

This clonotype is a singleton in its sample. The gene calls are TRBV12-3 or TRBV12-4 and TRBJ2-1, with 12 bases fitting TRBD2. V lost 5 bases to trimming and J lost 0 bases; unmatched junction nucleotides: 5. This CDR3 region has 17 residues. The CDR3: CASSRRLAGASYNEQFF. CDR3 bases: TGTGCCAGCAGTCGAAGACTAGCGGGAGCCTCCTACAATGAGCAGTTCTTC.

In its sample, this clonotype was seen many times. The chain has TRBV2 and TRBJ2-3, with D tentatively TRBD2 (7 bases). The length of the CDR3 is 16 residues. Trimming removed 4 bases at V and 4 bases at J, with 18 bases between. CDR1 and CDR2 from the germline V gene are SNHLY and FYNNEI. The CDR3 DNA follows: TGTGCCAGCAGTGGGGGGGGGCTAGCACGAGCAGATACGCAGTATTTT. The encoded protein is CASSGGGLARADTQYF.

This clonotype was seen a few times. V usage is TRBV11-2 and J usage is TRBJ2-5; D not resolved. The CDR3 consists of 17 residues. Deletions cut 3 bases from V and 11 bases from J, with 28 bases between. The V gene's germline CDR1 is SGHAT and CDR2 FQNNGV. The DNA for the CDR3 is TGTGCCAGCAGCTTTAGGCCTCCCGGGTCGCGAGACAATGAGCAGTACTTC. Its translation is CASSFRPPGSRDNEQYF.

This clonotype was observed once. A read error may produce the germline difference seen at one junction end. The chain uses TRBV10-3 and TRBJ2-4, with D perhaps TRBD2 (6 bases). CDR1 is ENHRY, CDR2 SYGVKD, per germline. CDR3 length: 14 amino acids. The CDR3 protein is CAISDPGLENIRYF. Here the CDR3 DNA reads TGTGCCATCAGTGACCCGGGACTCGAAAACATTCGGTACTTC.

The rearrangement uses TRBV4-3 and TRBJ2-5; a weak D match, TRBD2 (7 bases). Germline V lookup: CDR1 LGHNA, CDR2 YSLEER. Trimming took off 0 bases at V and 1 base at J, with 9 bases between the two ends. CDR3 length equals 15 residues. The CDR3 coding sequence is TGCGCCAGCAGCCAAGAGGGAGGGGGCCAAGAGACCCAGTACTTC. Amino acids: CASSQEGGGQETQYF.

V usage is TRBV7-2 and J usage is TRBJ2-3, with 8 positions matching TRBD2. There are 16 residues in the CDR3. Germline lookup yields CDR1 SGHTA and CDR2 FQGNSA. J gave up 5 bases and V 6 bases, and 13 bases lay outside the gene matches. The CDR3 region has the DNA TGTACCAGCAGAATAGGCCAGCGGGGGTTGGAAGATACGCAGTATTTT. This gives the protein CTSRIGQRGLEDTQYF.

Comment on this clonotype: This clone may be a read error of a much larger clone one base away. The V call is TRBV18, the J call TRBJ2-1; 7 nucleotides align to TRBD1. The CDR3 is made up of 13 amino acids. Germline CDR1 and CDR2: KGHSH and LQKENI. Trimming cost V 6 bases and J 10 bases; bases outside gene matches: 9. CDR3 in DNA: TGTGCCAGCTCTAGGGACAGCGCCCACGAGCAGTTCTTC. As protein: CASSRDSAHEQFF.

V is TRBV7-6 and J is TRBJ2-5; weak D call: TRBD2 (6 bases). CDR3 length equals 16 residues. V lost 0 bases, J lost 2 bases, and 13 bases lay in between. The germline V gene encodes CDR1 SGHVS and CDR2 FNYEAQ. CDR3 sequence (DNA): TGTGCCAGCAGCTTAGCGGCGGGGACGCCACAAGAGACCCAGTACTTC. Translation gives CASSLAAGTPQETQYF.

This clonotype was picked up a small number of times. The V call is TRBV20-1, the J call TRBJ2-7, with 8 bases matching TRBD2. CDR1 and CDR2 from the germline V gene are DFQATT and SNEGSKA (reference sequence). This CDR3 is 13 amino acids long. After removal of 4 bases from V and 2 bases from J, the junction contained 4 bases not matched to a gene. CDR3 protein: CSAKSGGPYEQYF. The CDR3, as DNA: TGCAGTGCTAAAAGCGGGGGTCCCTACGAGCAGTACTTC.

This clonotype has only one observation. This chain links TRBV7-8 with TRBJ1-1; a weak D match, TRBD1 (6 bases). Trimming stripped 5 bases from V and 1 base from J, with 17 bases between. CDR1 is SGHVS, CDR2 FQNEAQ, per germline. The CDR3 length is 16 residues. The CDR3 nucleotides are TGTGCCAGCAGCCCGCGACGAGGGGGTCGGAACACTGAAGCTTTCTTT. Its translation: CASSPRRGGRNTEAFF.

The chain employs TRBV28 and TRBJ2-6, with 7 bases aligning to TRBD1. Germline loops: CDR1 MDHEN, CDR2 SYDVKM. V dropped 6 bases and J dropped 1; count of bases not matched to a gene: 6. This CDR3 comprises 16 residues. The CDR3 DNA follows: TGTGCCAGCAGGAGGACAGGCAGTTCTGGGGCCAACGTCCTGACTTTC. This sequence encodes CASRRTGSSGANVLTF. Combining the CDR3 with reference TRBV28 and TRBJ2-6 gives the whole variable domain DVKVTQSSRYLVKRTGEKVFLECVQDMDHENMFWYRQDPGLGLRLIYFSYDVKMKEKGDIPEGYSVSREKKERFSLILESASTNQTSMYLCASRRTGSSGANVLTFGAGSRLTVL.

The chain is built from TRBV28 and TRBJ2-1, with TRBD2 identical over 9 bases. The CDR3 length is 15 residues. V shed 5 bases and J 7 bases; nucleotides not matched to a gene: 9. Germline V gene sequence: CDR1 MDHEN, CDR2 SYDVKM. Here the CDR3 DNA reads TGTGCCAGCAGTAGTCCGGGACTAGCTCGGAATGAGCAGTTCTTC. Translation gives CASSSPGLARNEQFF.

The genes are TRBV7-2 and TRBJ2-5; no reliable D call. V gave up 3 bases and J gave up 5 bases, with 13 bases separating them. This CDR3 contains 14 residues. The germline V gene has CDR1 SGHTA and CDR2 FQGNSA. CDR3 sequence (DNA): TGTGCCAGCAGCTTTTTGAGTTTGTCGGAGACCCAGTACTTC. Its translation is CASSFLSLSETQYF.

The table lists this clonotype with a few counts. This chain connects TRBV7-2 to TRBJ2-4; no reliable D call. CDR1 SGHTA and CDR2 FQGNSA come from the germline V gene. V gave up 0 bases and J gave up 13 bases, with 13 bases separating them. The CDR3 consists of 13 residues. CDR3 loop: CASSLAGNTRQYF. CDR3 bases: TGTGCCAGCAGCTTAGCGGGGAACACCCGGCAGTACTTC.

This clonotype was picked up one time. J is TRBJ1-1 and V is TRBV2, with D maybe TRBD1 (5 bases). Trimming took off 8 bases at V and 1 base at J, with 11 bases between the two ends. The CDR3 contains 13 residues. Per germline, CDR1 SNHLY and CDR2 FYNNEI. Written as DNA, the CDR3 is TGTGCCAGCGTGAGGGGACGGAACACTGAAGCTTTCTTT. Its translation: CASVRGRNTEAFF.

The rearrangement joins TRBV7-9 to TRBJ1-6; D remains unclear. The V and J ends lost 1 base and 11 bases respectively, with 12 bases between them. CDR1 is SEHNR and CDR2 is FQNEAQ in the germline V gene (reference sequence). The CDR3 is made up of 14 amino acids. The CDR3 DNA reads TGTGCCAGCAGCTTAGAGGGCAGAGGGACACCCCTCCACTTT. Translating it yields CASSLEGRGTPLHF.

A few counts support this clonotype. The chain recombines TRBV20-1 with TRBJ2-7, with 8 bases that match TRBD1. Germline lookup yields CDR1 DFQATT and CDR2 SNEGSKA (reference sequence). CDR3 length: 13 amino acids. The ends lost 6 bases at V and 2 bases at J; junction bases unmatched: 6. Written as DNA, the CDR3 is TGCAGTGCCCTCACAGGGGGAGCCTACGAGCAGTACTTC. Encoded protein: CSALTGGAYEQYF.

The CDR3 spells CASSLRAGGVTDTQYF. In DNA form, the CDR3 reads TGTGCCAGCAGCTTGCGAGCGGGGGGCGTCACAGATACGCAGTATTTT. The rearrangement uses TRBV5-4 and TRBJ2-3; 9 bases align to TRBD2. CDR1 and CDR2 (germline): SGHNT, YYREEE (reference sequence). V lost 1 base and J lost 2; bases outside the gene matches: 5. This CDR3 has 16 amino acids.

Comments on this clonotype: A much bigger clone sits one base away, suggesting this may be a read error. The chain uses TRBV11-2 and TRBJ2-1, with TRBD2 matching 9 bases. The tail of the sequence fits TRBJ2-7 better, so the J call may be wrong. CDR1 and CDR2 (germline): SGHAT, FQNNGV. The length of the CDR3 is 15 residues. CDR3: CASSVQGLATNEQYF. The CDR3, as DNA: TGTGCCAGCAGCGTCCAGGGACTAGCTACAAATGAGCAGTACTTC.

The CDR3 reads CASSLPKGLAGGPFQETQYF. The CDR3 nucleotides are TGTGCCAGCAGCCTGCCAAAGGGACTAGCGGGGGGGCCCTTCCAAGAGACCCAGTACTTC. The V gene is TRBV7-9, the J gene TRBJ2-5; 16 bases agree with TRBD2. Germline trimming cut 5 bases from V and 1 base from J; bases unmatched to any gene: 13. The CDR3 contains 20 residues. Germline CDR1 SEHNR, CDR2 FQNEAQ (reference sequence).

The chain joins TRBV3-1 to TRBJ1-1; TRBD1 matches 8 bases. This CDR3 is built from 14 residues. The V gene's germline CDR1 is LGHDT and CDR2 YNNKEL (reference sequence). The ends lost 6 bases at V and 2 bases at J; junction bases unmatched: 5. CDR3 in DNA: TGTGCCAGCAGTCACAGGGGGGTCAACACTGAAGCTTTCTTT. It yields the protein CASSHRGVNTEAFF.